A single sample is the source of the 27 T cell receptor beta chains below, sequenced in a study of cytomegalovirus exposure and HLA in healthy donors. PCR used 60 Vbeta primers and 13 Jbeta primers. The table came from immunoSEQ multiplex PCR; TCRdb's copy has only in-frame clones and leaves some out. The sample lists 200,000 to 250,000 clones, roughly three quarters occurring once. Sequenced: PBMCs. Receptor source: a man between 45 and 60 years old in good health and CMV-seronegative.

The chain couples TRBV18 to TRBJ1-3; 7 bases align to TRBD1. This CDR3 has 16 residues. Germline CDR1 reads KGHSH; CDR2 reads LQKENI. V shed 4 bases and J 2 bases; nucleotides not matched to a gene: 8. CDR3 residues: CASSLPGQQAGNTIYF. The CDR3 DNA reads as TGTGCCAGCTCACTACCGGGACAGCAAGCTGGAAACACCATATATTTT.

This clone showed up just once. CDR3 region: CASSSLAGGIQETQYF. The CDR3 nucleotides read TGCGCCAGCAGCTCTCTAGCGGGAGGGATACAAGAGACCCAGTACTTC. J is TRBJ2-5 and V is TRBV4-1; 12 nucleotides line up with TRBD2. This CDR3 region has 16 residues. CDR1 MGHRA and CDR2 YSYEKL come from the germline V gene. The J segment lost 2 bases and the V segment lost 5 bases, leaving 6 bases of the junction unmatched.

CDR3 sequence reads: CASSPSSPRETQYF. CDR3 nucleotides: TGTGCCAGCTCACCAAGCTCCCCCCGGGAGACCCAGTACTTC. The chain employs TRBV18 and TRBJ2-5; D not resolved. The germline V gene encodes CDR1 KGHSH and CDR2 LQKENI. The CDR3 extends over 14 amino acids. Trimming cost V 2 bases and J 5 bases, with 12 bases left between them.

This chain connects TRBV5-6 to TRBJ2-1; 9 nucleotides agree with TRBD2. V was clipped by 0 bases and J by 3 bases; unmatched bases: 4. This CDR3 contains 16 residues. The germline V gene encodes CDR1 SGHDT and CDR2 YYEEEE. CDR3: CASSLDPSGNYNEQFF. The CDR3 coding sequence is TGTGCCAGCAGCTTGGATCCTAGCGGGAACTACAATGAGCAGTTCTTC.

This clone was recorded a few times. This rearrangement joins TRBV11-2 to TRBJ1-5; possibly TRBD1 for D (6 bases). Germline lookup yields CDR1 SGHAT and CDR2 FQNNGV. CDR3 length equals 15 residues. Trimming removed 1 base from V and 6 bases from J, with 13 bases in between. CDR3 sequence reads: CASSLGQGTGQPQHF. The CDR3 region has the DNA TGTGCCAGCAGCTTAGGGCAGGGGACCGGTCAGCCCCAGCATTTT.

The chain joins TRBV2 to TRBJ2-5, with 12 bases identical to TRBD2. CDR3 length: 17 amino acids. Germline loops: CDR1 SNHLY, CDR2 FYNNEI. The ends lost 3 bases at V and 5 bases at J; junction bases unmatched: 10. Written as DNA, the CDR3 is TGTGCCAGCAGTGATGGACTAGCGGGATTAGGAGGGGAGACCCAGTACTTC. The encoded protein is CASSDGLAGLGGETQYF.

CDR3: CAWIEQYGYTF. CDR3 in DNA: TGTGCCTGGATCGAGCAATATGGCTACACCTTC. This chain links TRBV30 with TRBJ1-2; D remains ambiguous. V shed 4 bases and J shed 5 bases, with 8 bases lying between them. Per germline, CDR1 GTSNPN and CDR2 SVGIG (reference sequence). This CDR3 has 11 residues.

The chain couples TRBV2 to TRBJ1-5; D not resolved. This CDR3 spans 14 amino acids. Germline V CDR1 and CDR2: SNHLY, FYNNEI. Between the trimmed V and J ends, which lost 7 bases and 2 bases, there was a span of 12 bases. CDR3 sequence (DNA): TGTGCCAGCAACCGGGGTGGGGGCAATCAGCCCCAGCATTTT. Translated: CASNRGGGNQPQHF. The complete variable domain, with remaining parts taken from reference TRBV2 and TRBJ1-5, reads EPEVTQTPSHQVTQMGQEVILRCVPISNHLYFYWYRQILGQKVEFLVSFYNNEISEKSEIFDDQFSVERPDGSNFTLKIRSTKLEDSAMYFCASNRGGGNQPQHFGDGTRLSIL.

V usage is TRBV19 and J usage is TRBJ1-2; unclear D gene. The CDR3 has 13 residues. V gave up 1 base and J gave up 3 bases, with 6 bases separating them. Germline V gives CDR1 LNHDA, CDR2 SQIVND (reference sequence). CDR3: CASSIVPDYGYTF. CDR3 nucleotides: TGTGCCAGTAGTATAGTACCGGACTATGGCTACACCTTC.

This clone has more than one count but fewer than ten. This chain links TRBV6-5 with TRBJ2-1; possible D gene TRBD2, 6 bases. V shed 0 bases and J shed 7 bases, with 7 bases lying between them. From germline, CDR1 is MNHEY and CDR2 SVGAGI. This CDR3 is 13 amino acids long. The CDR3 bases are TGTGCCAGCAGTTACTCGGGGAGGAATGAGCAGTTCTTC. The encoded protein is CASSYSGRNEQFF.

The chain uses TRBV2 and TRBJ2-5; maybe TRBD2 (5 bases). V dropped 7 bases and J dropped 0 bases, with 15 bases sitting between them. The germline gives CDR1 SNHLY, CDR2 FYNNEI. The CDR3 covers 15 residues. CDR3 sequence: CASTRRGADQETQYF. The DNA for the CDR3 is TGTGCCAGCACCCGCCGGGGAGCGGACCAAGAGACCCAGTACTTC.

This rearrangement joins TRBV7-3 to TRBJ2-5; D perhaps matches TRBD1 (8 bases). Trimming removed 1 base from V and 3 bases from J, with 15 bases in between. The CDR3 extends over 16 amino acids. The germline CDR1 and CDR2 sequences are SGHTA and FQGTGA. CDR3 coding DNA: TGTGCCAGCAGCTTAAGGGGGGGACAGGAGGAAGAGACCCAGTACTTC. Translated, it gives CASSLRGGQEEETQYF.

This clone was counted between two and nine times. The rearrangement uses TRBV29-1 and TRBJ1-2; 7 nucleotides align to TRBD1. J gave up 2 bases and V 4 bases, and 10 bases lay outside the gene matches. This CDR3 comprises 15 residues. In germline, CDR1 is SQVTM, CDR2 ANQGSEA. The CDR3 sequence is CSVVAGTEVNYGYTF. In nucleotides, the CDR3 is TGCAGCGTTGTGGCCGGGACAGAAGTAAACTATGGCTACACCTTC. Variable domain in full (rest from reference TRBV29-1 and TRBJ1-2): SAVISQKPSRDICQRGTSLTIQCQVDSQVTMMFWYRQQPGQSLTLIATANQGSEATYESGFVIDKFPISRPNLTFSTLTVSNMSPEDSSIYLCSVVAGTEVNYGYTFGSGTRLTVV.

This clone has only a few counts. For the CDR3, the DNA is TGTGCCATCAGTGAGTCGGCGGGACCTAACCAAGAGACCCAGTACTTC. Translating gives CAISESAGPNQETQYF. The chain employs TRBV10-3 and TRBJ2-5, with D tentatively TRBD2 (6 bases). Germline V gene data show CDR1 as ENHRY and CDR2 as SYGVKD. The CDR3 totals 16 residues. Trimming took off 0 bases at V and 0 bases at J, with 11 bases between the two ends.

The rearrangement links TRBV5-1 to TRBJ2-1; D gene uncertain. Germline V lookup: CDR1 SGHRS, CDR2 YFSETQ. With 4 bases removed from V and 7 bases from J, the gap between germline ends came to 6 bases. The CDR3 sequence is 11 residues long. CDR3 DNA: TGCGCCAGCAGCCTCTTAAATGAGCAGTTCTTC. Its protein is CASSLLNEQFF.

V gene TRBV10-2 combines with J gene TRBJ2-7; 8 bases align to TRBD1. Trimming cost V 6 bases and J 4 bases; bases outside gene matches: 14. The length of the CDR3 is 16 residues. Germline V CDR1 and CDR2: WSHSY, SAAADI. The CDR3, as DNA: TGCGCCAGCAGATCCTCCGGGACAGGATCCCGATACGAGCAGTACTTC. Translated: CASRSSGTGSRYEQYF.

The rearrangement links TRBV27 to TRBJ2-6; D call uncertain. This CDR3 is 18 amino acids long. Germline V CDR1 and CDR2: MNHEY, SMNVEV (reference sequence). The V end lost 4 bases, the J end lost 1 base, and 17 bases lay between the germline ends. Here the CDR3 reads CASSSFRSPLSGANVLTF. The CDR3, as DNA: TGTGCCAGCAGTTCATTTAGAAGCCCCCTTTCTGGGGCCAACGTCCTGACTTTC. Filled out from reference TRBV27 and TRBJ2-6, the complete variable domain reads EAQVTQNPRYLITVTGKKLTVTCSQNMNHEYMSWYRQDPGLGLRQIYYSMNVEVTDKGDVPEGYKVSRKEKRNFPLILESPSPNQTSLYFCASSSFRSPLSGANVLTFGAGSRLTVL.

The V call is TRBV6-5, the J call TRBJ2-3; D not resolved. This CDR3 is 13 amino acids long. CDR1 is MNHEY, CDR2 SVGAGI, per germline. Trimming shortened V by 7 bases and J by 2 bases, and 10 bases separated the two germline ends. The CDR3 DNA follows: TGTGCCAGCATGGGCAGATACACAGATACGCAGTATTTT. It specifies CASMGRYTDTQYF.

The J gene is TRBJ2-7, the V gene TRBV7-9; TRBD2 aligns across 12 bases. CDR1 SEHNR and CDR2 FQNEAQ come from the germline V gene (reference sequence). The trim removed 6 bases at V and 2 bases at J, leaving 5 bases unmatched. CDR3 length: 15 amino acids. As DNA, the CDR3 is TGTGCCAGCAGTCGGACTAGCGGGACAGCCTACGAGCAGTACTTC. Its translation: CASSRTSGTAYEQYF.

The gene calls are TRBV27 and TRBJ1-2; TRBD1 is a possible D gene (6 bases). V was shortened by 3 bases and J by 4 bases, with 12 bases between the two germline ends. The V gene's germline CDR1 is MNHEY and CDR2 SMNVEV (reference sequence). This CDR3 is 14 amino acids long. CDR3 residues: CASSFAGQTYGYTF. The CDR3 DNA is TGTGCCAGCAGTTTCGCAGGACAGACCTATGGCTACACCTTC.

The chain carries TRBV6-5 and TRBJ2-5; 10 nucleotides align to TRBD2. The CDR3 has 16 residues. V was clipped by 0 bases and J by 1 base; unmatched bases: 2. Germline lookup yields CDR1 MNHEY and CDR2 SVGAGI. CDR3 in DNA: TGTGCCAGCAGTTACTCCCTAGCGGGAGTCCAAGAGACCCAGTACTTC. The encoded protein is CASSYSLAGVQETQYF.

The chain employs TRBV19 and TRBJ2-1; TRBD1 agrees at 11 bases. The CDR3 covers 17 residues. Germline V gene lookup returns CDR1 LNHDA and CDR2 SQIVND (reference sequence). With V trimmed by 4 bases and J by 5 bases, 10 bases remained unmatched. The CDR3: CASSTSRDRGFHNEQFF. Here the CDR3 DNA reads TGTGCCAGTAGTACCTCCCGGGACAGGGGGTTCCACAATGAGCAGTTCTTC.

The rearrangement uses TRBV27 and TRBJ2-7, with 10 nucleotides matching TRBD2. The ends lost 4 bases at V and 4 bases at J; junction bases unmatched: 19. The CDR3 spans 19 residues. In germline, CDR1 is MNHEY, CDR2 SMNVEV (reference sequence). This chain's CDR3 is CASSSPRQGALAGIYEQYF. CDR3 sequence (DNA): TGTGCCAGCAGTTCCCCCCGGCAGGGGGCACTAGCGGGAATATACGAGCAGTACTTC.

The chain has TRBV28 and TRBJ2-3, with a weak D call TRBD1 (6 bases). The CDR3 is made up of 12 amino acids. The ends were cut back, 5 bases at V and 4 bases at J, with 7 bases in the middle. Germline V gives CDR1 MDHEN, CDR2 SYDVKM. The CDR3 DNA sequence: TGTGCCAGCAGTCCAGGGGCAGATACGCAGTATTTT. This codes for CASSPGADTQYF.

This rearrangement joins TRBV9 to TRBJ1-2; a possible D gene is TRBD1 (5 bases). This CDR3 is 14 amino acids long. V lost 4 bases and J lost 3, with 13 bases in between. Germline CDR1 is SGDLS and CDR2 is YYNGEE. CDR3 in amino acids: CASSRGGLYYGYTF. The CDR3 DNA reads as TGTGCCAGCAGCCGGGGGGGACTCTACTATGGCTACACCTTC.

This clone was detected once. The genes are TRBV27 and TRBJ2-3; D not resolved. CDR3 length: 15 amino acids. V dropped 2 bases and J dropped 6 bases, with 15 bases sitting between them. In germline, CDR1 is MNHEY, CDR2 SMNVEV (reference sequence). CDR3 coding DNA: TGTGCCAGCAGTTTAGGATCCGCCGGGTACGATACGCAGTATTTT. It yields the protein CASSLGSAGYDTQYF.

The chain is built from TRBV5-4 and TRBJ1-1, with TRBD1 identical over 7 bases. CDR1 SGHNT and CDR2 YYREEE come from the germline V gene (reference sequence). The CDR3 has 14 amino acids. The trim removed 5 bases at V and 5 bases at J, leaving 9 bases unmatched. CDR3 nucleotides: TGTGCCAGCAGACCCGACAGGGATCGGACTGAAGCTTTCTTT. Protein: CASRPDRDRTEAFF. Drawing the rest from reference TRBV5-4 and TRBJ1-1, the complete variable domain is ETGVTQSPTHLIKTRGQQVTLRCSSQSGHNTVSWYQQALGQGPQFIFQYYREEENGRGNFPPRFSGLQFPNYSSELNVNALELDDSALYLCASRPDRDRTEAFFGQGTRLTVV.